Listed below are T cell receptor beta chains from one sample, sequenced in a study of cytomegalovirus exposure and HLA in healthy donors. Clones were sequenced by immunoSEQ multiplex PCR, and TCRdb holds only the in-frame ones, with some missing. The table has approximately 210,000 clones, more than 75% seen once; the top ten hold over 1%. The source material was PBMCs. The receptors shown here come from a man in his thirties or forties in good health and CMV-seronegative. Both conserved end residues are part of each CDR3. D genes are given only for firm matches. A clone size is listed for some rows: how often the clone was seen (once, few, many), or a class if it is expanded.

TRBD2,TRBJ2-1,once,TRBV7-6,CASSSGLADNEQFF,TGTGCCAGCAGCTCAGGACTAGCGGACAATGAGCAGTTCTTC
.,TRBJ2-1,once,TRBV5-5,CASSSGAVREQFF,TGTGCCAGCAGCTCGGGAGCTGTTCGTGAGCAGTTCTTC
.,TRBJ2-3,.,TRBV15,CATSRDRSGSTDTQYF,TGTGCCACCAGCAGAGATCGCAGCGGGAGCACAGATACGCAGTATTTT
TRBD1,TRBJ1-2,.,TRBV5-1,CASSLGDRANGYTF,TGCGCCAGCAGCTTGGGGGACAGGGCAAATGGCTACACCTTC
TRBD1,TRBJ2-2,.,TRBV10-3,CAISGDRMNTGELFF,TGTGCCATCAGCGGGGACAGAATGAACACCGGGGAGCTGTTTTTT
TRBD1,TRBJ1-5,.,TRBV18,CASSGTGGYSNQPQHF,TGTGCCAGCTCTGGGACAGGGGGCTATAGCAATCAGCCCCAGCATTTT
TRBD2,TRBJ2-3,.,TRBV5-6,CASSLSGTRRTQYF,TGTGCCAGCAGCTTGAGCGGGACGAGGCGGACGCAGTATTTT
.,TRBJ1-4,.,TRBV18,CASSPPAGPTNEKLFF,TGTGCCAGCTCACCACCCGCAGGGCCAACTAATGAAAAACTGTTTTTT
TRBD1,TRBJ1-6,.,TRBV28,CASSLTGGASPLHF,TGTGCCAGCAGTTTAACAGGGGGCGCTTCACCCCTCCACTTT
TRBD1,TRBJ1-4,few,TRBV7-9,CASRRQGTNEKLFF,TGTGCCAGCAGACGACAGGGAACTAATGAAAAACTGTTTTTT
.,TRBJ2-5,.,TRBV11-2,CASSLGGGRVQETQYF,TGTGCCAGCAGCTTAGGAGGGGGGAGGGTCCAAGAGACCCAGTACTTC
TRBD1,TRBJ1-1,.,TRBV7-2,CASSTGQGLVNTEAFF,TGTGCCAGCAGCACGGGACAGGGTCTGGTGAACACTGAAGCTTTCTTT
.,TRBJ1-3,once,TRBV7-2,CASSSPNTAGNTIYF,TGTGCCAGCAGCTCTCCGAATACGGCTGGAAACACCATATATTTT
.,TRBJ2-5,.,TRBV27,CASSRGAFQETQYF,TGTGCCAGCAGCCGTGGGGCGTTCCAAGAGACCCAGTACTTC
.,TRBJ2-2,.,TRBV28,CASSLQQGGTELFF,TGTGCCAGCAGTTTACAGCAGGGCGGTACCGAGCTGTTTTTT
.,TRBJ2-2,few,TRBV7-8,CAARWGVNTGELFF,TGTGCCGCCCGTTGGGGGGTAAACACCGGGGAGCTGTTTTTT
TRBD1,TRBJ1-3,.,TRBV2,CASRGQGDTIYF,TGTGCCAGCCGCGGACAGGGTGACACCATATATTTT
.,TRBJ1-2,.,TRBV9,CASSATVYGYTF,TGTGCCAGCAGCGCGACAGTGTATGGCTACACCTTC
.,TRBJ2-1,.,TRBV9,CASSVSGGASYNEQFF,TGTGCCAGCAGCGTTAGTGGCGGAGCCTCCTACAATGAGCAGTTCTTC
.,TRBJ1-5,.,TRBV7-8,CASSLLPVTTGNQPQHF,TGTGCCAGCAGCTTGCTCCCGGTGACGACAGGCAATCAGCCCCAGCATTTT
TRBD2,TRBJ2-7,few,TRBV15,CATSREGEGIGEQYF,TGTGCCACCAGCAGAGAAGGGGAGGGGATCGGCGAGCAGTACTTC
.,TRBJ2-7,.,TRBV28,CASLSVASYEQYF,TGTGCCAGCCTTTCCGTGGCCAGCTACGAGCAGTACTTC
TRBD1,TRBJ2-3,.,TRBV5-6,CASSLLTDRGVTDTQYF,TGTGCCAGCAGCTTGCTAACTGACAGGGGAGTCACAGATACGCAGTATTTT
TRBD2,TRBJ2-3,.,TRBV13,CASSLSGGGATDTQYF,TGTGCCAGCAGCTTATCCGGCGGGGGGGCCACAGATACGCAGTATTTT
.,TRBJ2-2,.,TRBV7-2,CASSLGSVSGELFF,TGTGCCAGCAGCTTAGGGAGTGTCTCCGGGGAGCTGTTTTTT
TRBD1,TRBJ1-1,.,TRBV4-1,CASSQYRGDTEAFF,TGCGCCAGCAGCCAATACAGGGGGGACACTGAAGCTTTCTTT
TRBD2,TRBJ2-7,.,TRBV11-3,CASSSSSGSFYEQYF,TGTGCCAGCAGCTCGTCTAGCGGGAGTTTCTACGAGCAGTACTTC
TRBD1,TRBJ2-7,once,TRBV6-5,CASSYSDRGSYEQYF,TGTGCCAGCAGTTACTCGGACAGGGGATCCTACGAGCAGTACTTC
.,TRBJ2-3,.,TRBV5-1,CASSLGALADTDTQYF,TGCGCCAGCAGCTTGGGTGCGCTAGCAGACACAGATACGCAGTATTTT
TRBD1,TRBJ2-5,.,TRBV7-2,CASSLFGTASGETQYF,TGTGCCAGCAGCTTATTTGGGACAGCAAGTGGAGAGACCCAGTACTTC
.,TRBJ2-4,.,TRBV11-1,CASSLGGNHAQNIQYF,TGTGCCAGCAGCTTAGGCGGGAACCATGCTCAAAACATTCAGTACTTC
TRBD1,TRBJ2-5,once,TRBV6-6,CASSFGTAQETQYF,TGTGCCAGCAGTTTCGGGACAGCGCAAGAGACCCAGTACTTC
TRBD2,TRBJ2-3,.,TRBV5-1,CASSMTRLAGVEDTQYF,TGCGCCAGCAGCATGACCCGACTAGCGGGAGTGGAAGATACGCAGTATTTT
TRBD1,TRBJ1-5,.,TRBV19,CASSKSGQGNQPQHF,TGTGCCAGTAGTAAATCTGGACAGGGTAATCAGCCCCAGCATTTT
.,TRBJ2-7,once,TRBV2,CASAAGGPYEQYF,TGTGCCAGCGCGGCAGGAGGGCCCTACGAGCAGTACTTC
TRBD1,TRBJ2-2,.,TRBV5-1,CASSLGQGRLGELFF,TGCGCCAGCAGCTTGGGACAGGGGCGGCTAGGGGAGCTGTTTTTT
.,TRBJ2-7,once,TRBV6-4,CASSESPSYEQYF,TGTGCCAGCAGTGAGAGTCCCTCCTACGAGCAGTACTTC
.,TRBJ2-6,.,TRBV28,CASRLISGANVLTF,TGTGCCAGCAGACTGATCTCTGGGGCCAACGTCCTGACTTTC
TRBD1,TRBJ1-3,many,TRBV4-1,CASSLLDRASGNTIYF,TGCGCCAGCAGCCTTCTTGACAGGGCGAGTGGAAACACCATATATTTT
TRBD2,TRBJ2-7,.,TRBV6-1,CASSEGWLAGDEQYF,TGTGCCAGCAGTGAAGGATGGCTAGCGGGGGACGAGCAGTACTTC
.,TRBJ1-2,.,TRBV28,CASNIGGPKTLGYGYTF,TGTGCCAGTAATATCGGAGGTCCTAAGACTTTGGGCTATGGCTACACCTTC
.,TRBJ1-4,.,TRBV29-1,CSVDGTRGLFF,TGCAGCGTGGATGGGACTCGGGGACTGTTTTTT
.,TRBJ2-2,.,TRBV4-3,CASSQAGSGTGELFF,TGCGCCAGCAGCCAAGCGGGGTCGGGCACCGGGGAGCTGTTTTTT
TRBD1,TRBJ1-2,.,TRBV28,CASSSRGLGYTF,TGTGCCAGCAGTAGCAGGGGGCTCGGCTACACCTTC
TRBD1,TRBJ1-2,.,TRBV6-5,CASSGRTGGVYGYTF,TGTGCCAGCAGCGGTCGGACAGGGGGCGTCTATGGCTACACCTTC
TRBD2,TRBJ2-7,.,TRBV5-1,CASSLAGGSYEQYF,TGCGCCAGCAGCTTGGCGGGGGGGTCCTACGAGCAGTACTTC
.,TRBJ1-6,.,TRBV7-2,CASSPRPTYSPLHF,TGTGCCAGCAGCCCGCGTCCTACTTATTCACCCCTCCACTTT
.,TRBJ1-6,.,TRBV5-6,CASSAGRRGFSPLHF,TGTGCCAGCAGCGCCGGCCGGCGGGGGTTTTCACCCCTCCACTTT
.,TRBJ1-4,once,TRBV5-1,CASTGGATNEKLFF,TGCGCCAGCACCGGGGGGGCAACTAATGAAAAACTGTTTTTT
TRBD1,TRBJ2-7,.,TRBV5-1,CASSFPGQGEGEQYF,TGCGCCAGCAGCTTCCCGGGACAGGGGGAGGGCGAGCAGTACTTC
.,TRBJ1-2,.,TRBV28,CASSFRTDPLFTGYTF,TGTGCCAGCAGTTTTAGGACAGATCCTCTATTTACTGGCTACACCTTC
TRBD1,TRBJ1-2,.,TRBV18,CASSLQGFGYTF,TGTGCCAGCTCACTACAGGGGTTTGGCTACACCTTC
TRBD1,TRBJ2-5,.,TRBV5-1,CASSSTGAETQYF,TGCGCCAGCAGCTCGACAGGGGCAGAGACCCAGTACTTC